This is a list of T cell receptor beta chains from one sample in a study of preoperative IRX-2 immunotherapy in early breast cancer. Method: immunoSEQ multiplex PCR; TCRdb's copy keeps in-frame clones and lacks some. This sample carries around 40,000 clones, 77% of them seen once, and the ten largest clones take approximately 1.1%. Sequencing was performed on tumor tissue, taken after IRX-2 immunotherapy. These receptors were taken from a human donor with breast cancer. Each CDR3 is given with its conserved first and last residue. A D gene is named only where the DNA matches it firmly. Expanded clones get a size class; other rows say once, few or many, or leave the size out.

V	D	J	size	DNA	CDR3
TRBV19	-	TRBJ1-2	-	TGTGCCAGTACACCAAGCCAAGGGGGCTACACCTTC	CASTPSQGGYTF
TRBV9	TRBD1	TRBJ2-2	-	TGTGCCAGCAGAACCGGGACAGGGGCCCCCGGGGAGCTGTTTTTT	CASRTGTGAPGELFF
TRBV6-8	-	TRBJ1-2	-	TGTGCCATCAGAAGCGGACAGACCTATGGCTACACCTTC	CAIRSGQTYGYTF
TRBV5-1	TRBD2	TRBJ2-1	-	TGCGTCAGCAGCTTGGCCGGGGCTGGACTAGCGGGAGGGCCTGTTAATCCGTGGTTCTTC	CVSSLAGAGLAGGPVNPWFF
TRBV5-1	-	TRBJ1-1	-	TGCGCCAGCAGCTTGGGGGTTTCTCTTATGAACACTGAAGCTTTCTTT	CASSLGVSLMNTEAFF
TRBV11-3	TRBD1	TRBJ2-7	few	TGTGCCAGCAGCCCACTGGGACAGGGAGACTACGAGCAGTACTTC	CASSPLGQGDYEQYF
TRBV28	TRBD1	TRBJ2-7	-	TGTGCCAGCAGTTCGGGACAGCGAACCTACGAGCAGTACTTC	CASSSGQRTYEQYF
TRBV25-1	TRBD1	TRBJ2-3	-	TGTGCCAGCAGTCCGCCTCAGGGGGCGGTCACAGATACGCAGTATTTT	CASSPPQGAVTDTQYF
TRBV28	-	TRBJ2-5	-	TGTGCCAGCAGTGAGAACCAAGAGACCCAGTACTTC	CASSENQETQYF
TRBV6-8	-	TRBJ1-1	-	TGTGCCAGCAGTTACTCACAGAACACTGAAGCTTTCTTT	CASSYSQNTEAFF
TRBV11-3	-	TRBJ2-3	-	TGTGCCAGCAGCTTAGAGACTAGGGCGGATACGCAGTATTTT	CASSLETRADTQYF
TRBV30	-	TRBJ1-1	-	TGTGCCTGGAAGGGGCAGATGAACACTGAAGCTTTCTTT	CAWKGQMNTEAFF
TRBV6-8	TRBD1	TRBJ1-2	-	TGTGCCAGCAGTCCCACCCGAAAGACAGGGCATGGCTACACCTTC	CASSPTRKTGHGYTF
TRBV7-8	-	TRBJ1-4	-	TGTGCCAGCAGCTTTACTGGCAGAAATAATGAAAAACTGTTTTTT	CASSFTGRNNEKLFF
TRBV4-2	TRBD2	TRBJ2-5	-	TGTGCCAGCAGGAGCGGGGGTGTCAAAGAGACCCAGTACTTC	CASRSGGVKETQYF
TRBV6-8	TRBD2	TRBJ2-2	few	TGTGCCAGCAGTTACGGGCTAGCGGTTCGCACCGGGGAGCTGTTTTTT	CASSYGLAVRTGELFF
TRBV18	-	TRBJ1-5	-	TGTGCCAGCTCACCGCAGTACAATCAGCCCCAGCATTTT	CASSPQYNQPQHF
TRBV6-8	-	TRBJ1-5	-	TGTGCCAGCAGTTACGGTCTCGACCAGCCCCAGCATTTT	CASSYGLDQPQHF
TRBV28	-	TRBJ2-4	-	TGTGCCAGCAGCCTCGAGGGTGTTACCATTCAGTACTTC	CASSLEGVTIQYF
TRBV6-8	TRBD1	TRBJ2-4	-	TGTGCCAGCAGTGAGGGGGCCCCTCCAAACATTCAGTACTTC	CASSEGAPPNIQYF
TRBV6-8	-	TRBJ1-1	-	TGTGCCATCAGTATAAACCAGGGGAACACTGAAGCTTTCTTT	CAISINQGNTEAFF
TRBV11-3	TRBD2	TRBJ2-5	-	TGTGCCAGCAGCTTGGTGGGGAGGGGTCAAGAGACCCAGTACTTC	CASSLVGRGQETQYF
TRBV19	-	TRBJ2-1	-	TGTGCCAGTAGTATAGATCTCACCAGTTCCTTCTACAATGAGCAGTTCTTC	CASSIDLTSSFYNEQFF
TRBV1	-	TRBJ1-6	few	TGCGCCAGCAGCCAACCCCCGGGCAGTTATAATTCACCCCTCCACTTT	CASSQPPGSYNSPLHF
TRBV19	-	TRBJ1-3	-	TGTGCCAGTAGTAAGCAGGGCTCTGGAAACACCATATATTTT	CASSKQGSGNTIYF
TRBV19	-	TRBJ1-1	few	TGTGCCAGTAGGTGGGGAGACACTGAAGCTTTCTTT	CASRWGDTEAFF
TRBV6-8	-	TRBJ2-2	few	TGTGCCAGCAGTTACAACGCGGAAGGCGGGGAGCTGTTTTTT	CASSYNAEGGELFF
TRBV5-1	TRBD1	TRBJ1-4	-	TGCGCCAGCAGCCGAGGGACAGTCATAAATGAAAAACTGTTTTTT	CASSRGTVINEKLFF
TRBV29-1	-	TRBJ2-3	-	TGCAGCGTTGCGGCAGGGATAGATACGCAGTATTTT	CSVAAGIDTQYF
TRBV19	TRBD1	TRBJ1-2	-	TGTGCCAGTAGTCCACGGACAGGGAAAAAAGGTGGCTACACCTTC	CASSPRTGKKGGYTF
TRBV19	-	TRBJ1-5	-	TGTGCAAGTAGCACCGTGGATAGCAATCAGCCCCAGCATTTT	CASSTVDSNQPQHF
TRBV18	-	TRBJ1-2	-	TGTGCCAGCTCACCACCATCCGCCGCGGGTGGTAAGGGCTACACCTTC	CASSPPSAAGGKGYTF
TRBV11-3	-	TRBJ1-2	few	TGTGCCAGCAGCTTCTATACCGGGCCGGACCCCAACGGCTACACCTTC	CASSFYTGPDPNGYTF
TRBV6-8	-	TRBJ1-3	many	TGTGCCAGCAGTTACTCGATAAGGAACACCATATATTTT	CASSYSIRNTIYF
TRBV14	-	TRBJ1-1	-	TGTGCCAGCAGCCCAGGGGTAGCTTTCTTT	CASSPGVAFF
TRBV5-1	-	TRBJ2-5	-	TGCGCCAGCAGCTTGGCCTCTAGCGTGTACCAAGAGACCCAGTACTTC	CASSLASSVYQETQYF
TRBV28	-	TRBJ1-4	-	TGTGCCAGCAATGACCTAACTAATGAAAAACTGTTTTTT	CASNDLTNEKLFF
TRBV28	-	TRBJ2-7	-	TGTGCCAGCAGTTTCGGGGCCTACGAGCAGTACTTC	CASSFGAYEQYF
TRBV6-8	-	TRBJ2-7	-	TGTGCCAGCAGTTACTCGGCCTCGAGCTCCTACGAGCAATACTTC	CASSYSASSSYEQYF
TRBV6-8	TRBD1	TRBJ2-7	few	TGTGCCAGCCGAACAGGGGACTCCTACGAGCAGTACTTC	CASRTGDSYEQYF
TRBV6-1	-	TRBJ2-5	-	TGTGCCAGCAGTGAAGCTCTGACTACGGCGGAGACCCAGTACTTC	CASSEALTTAETQYF
TRBV6-8	-	TRBJ1-1	-	TGTGCCATCAGGGAATCAGGGACGAGGAACACTGAAGCTTTCTTT	CAIRESGTRNTEAFF
TRBV7-1	TRBD2	TRBJ2-1	-	TGTGCCAGCAGCCAGGGACTAGCGGGAGTAAGGGAGCGGAATGAGCAGTTCTTC	CASSQGLAGVRERNEQFF
TRBV18	-	TRBJ2-7	-	TGTGCCAGCTCACCACCGGGAGGCTCCTACGAGCAGTACTTC	CASSPPGGSYEQYF
TRBV5-1	TRBD1	TRBJ2-7	-	TGCGCCAGCAGCTTGGTGGGGACAGGGCCCACCCACGAGCAGTACTTC	CASSLVGTGPTHEQYF
TRBV19	-	TRBJ1-1	few	TGTGCCAGTAGTATAGTATCCCTAAGGGGCACTGAAGCTTTCTTT	CASSIVSLRGTEAFF
TRBV30	-	TRBJ1-2	once	TGTGCCTGGTTAGGGGGGGCAACGGACGTAAACTATGGCTACACCTTC	CAWLGGATDVNYGYTF
TRBV11-3	-	TRBJ2-7	-	TGTGCCAGCAGCGGTGGGGGAGTTCGCTACGAGCAGTACTTC	CASSGGGVRYEQYF
TRBV28	TRBD1	TRBJ1-2	-	TGTGCCAGCAGTTCTCCCTCGTCCGGACAGGGGAGAAAGTATGGCTACACCTTC	CASSSPSSGQGRKYGYTF
TRBV11-3	TRBD2	TRBJ2-3	-	TGTGCCAGCAGCTTGAGCGGGGGGGCCGAAGATACGCAGTATTTT	CASSLSGGAEDTQYF
TRBV18	TRBD1	TRBJ1-5	few	TGTGCCAGCTCACGGGGACAGGGGAGAGATCAGCCCCAGCATTTT	CASSRGQGRDQPQHF
TRBV7-6	-	TRBJ2-2	-	TGTGCCAGCAGCTTGGAAGTAGCGACCGGGGAGCTGTTTTTT	CASSLEVATGELFF